This T cell receptor (beta chain) was sequenced during a study of blood T cell repertoires in COVID-19. Study background: Sites across the United States, Italy and Spain contributed samples from acute and convalescent COVID-19. T cells, B-cell-depleted T cells, or PBMCs provided the cDNA or gDNA that served as material.

Trimming stripped 4 bases from V and 4 bases from J, with 10 bases between. The CDR3 runs to 13 residues. This clone was seen more than once but under ten times. Original handling: Researchers report that nucleated cell counts were estimated from reference gene primer amplification. Only in-frame clones appear in the TCRdb table, and some are missing; sequencing was by immunoSEQ multiplex PCR. V, J and clone size are taken as reported in that table, and D and trimming were inferred from the DNA itself. The profile shows approximately 130,000 clones, about 76% of them singletons. The source of this sequence is a woman in her fifties or sixties with active or convalescent COVID-19. The chain combines TRBV12-3 or TRBV12-4 with TRBJ1-1; the D gene is possibly TRBD1 (6 bases). Input material: peripheral blood. Here the CDR3 DNA reads TGTGCCAGCAGTTCACCGACAGGCACTGAAGCTTTCTTT. Protein product: CASSSPTGTEAFF.